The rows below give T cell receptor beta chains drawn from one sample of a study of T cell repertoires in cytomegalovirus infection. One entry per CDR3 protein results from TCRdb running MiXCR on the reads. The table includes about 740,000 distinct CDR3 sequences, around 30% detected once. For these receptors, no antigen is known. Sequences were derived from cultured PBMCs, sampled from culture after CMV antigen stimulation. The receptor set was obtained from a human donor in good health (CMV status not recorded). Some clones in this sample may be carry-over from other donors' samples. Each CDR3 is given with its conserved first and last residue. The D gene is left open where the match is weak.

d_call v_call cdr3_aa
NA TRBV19 CASSMGRAYEQYF
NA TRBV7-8 CASSAIGLSYNEQFF
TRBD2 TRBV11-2 CASSSGLAGEISSYNEQFF
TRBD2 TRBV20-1 CSARDRTSGRAGETQYF
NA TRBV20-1 CSVGKMWEGGTDTQYF
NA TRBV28 CASSSGGTAQETQYF
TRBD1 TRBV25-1 CASSDRDRGHSPLHF
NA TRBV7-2 CASSKSRYMNTEAFF
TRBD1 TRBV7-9 CASSLGQGEVGGDEAFF
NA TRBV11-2 CASSLARGNDFMNTEAFF
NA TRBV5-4 CASSLDLGPNEQFF
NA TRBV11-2 CASSRWGEGSVTEAFF
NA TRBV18 CASSPGTRDTQYF
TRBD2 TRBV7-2 CASSLGLAGDEQFF
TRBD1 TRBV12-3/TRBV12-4 CASSRDSDTGVLFF
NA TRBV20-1 CSASGMDKNGYEQYF
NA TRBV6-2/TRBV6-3 CANLGTPYEQYF
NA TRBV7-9 CASRGRGTEQFF
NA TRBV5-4 CASSPWMETEAFF
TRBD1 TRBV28 CASSETGGGGYGYTF
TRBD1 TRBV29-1 CSAHRGEEQYF
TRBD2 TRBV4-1 CASSQLGGGVPDTQYF
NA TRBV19 CASSIDGVMRQSNTEAFF
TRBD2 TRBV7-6 CASSLSSGGPNNEQFF
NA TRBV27 CASSSGLLGQPQHF
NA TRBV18 CASSPQEYGYTF
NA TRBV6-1 CASSAGGQGNGETQYF
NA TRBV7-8 CASSKLIGTEAFF
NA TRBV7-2 CASSPRLYKETQYF
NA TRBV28 CASSLNTNYGYTF
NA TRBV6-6 CASRGVGIYEQYF
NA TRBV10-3 CAISGGRRPDTQYF
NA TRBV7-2 CASSRRVLDTEAFF
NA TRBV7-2 CASSSRAGSSGNTIYF
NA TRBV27 CASSFRRSYNSPLHF
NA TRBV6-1 CASDLRRTQKDNEQFF
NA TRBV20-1 CSARDARREMNTEAFF
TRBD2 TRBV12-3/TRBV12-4 CASSLGGGGAREQFF
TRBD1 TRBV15 CATSRETGGTYEQYF
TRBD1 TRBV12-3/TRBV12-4 CASSQGTVDYGYTF
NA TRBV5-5 CASSHLPESEKLFF
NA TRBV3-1 CASLTQGGGYTF
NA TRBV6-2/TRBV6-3 CASSYSKARSSYNEQFF
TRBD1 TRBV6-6 CASRNTGTANSPLHF
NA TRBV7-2 CASSLSGEQPQHF
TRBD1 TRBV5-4 CASSHPSPGGLIEQYF
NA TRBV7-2 CASKTTGSSPGELFF
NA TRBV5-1 CASSLEPGANTEAFF
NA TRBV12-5 CASGLQKETQYF
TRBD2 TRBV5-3 CASSLTGGGYNEQFF
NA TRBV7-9 CASRVAETQYF
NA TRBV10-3 CAISETRDGYTF
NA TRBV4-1 CASSQGDSHRAQYF
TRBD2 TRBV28 CASSFSKRGLYF
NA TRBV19 CASTGNGRGNQPQHF
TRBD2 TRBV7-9 CASSLAGLAGGDEQFF
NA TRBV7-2 CASSPRQYNEQFF
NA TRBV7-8 CASSLVGTRFLSRGGNQPQHF
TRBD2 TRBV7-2 CASSSSATSGSYEQYF
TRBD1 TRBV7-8 CASSPDSGQAIYEQYF